The entry below gives a single T cell receptor (beta chain) sequence along with its context. Antigen unknown. The data derive from a study of tumor-infiltrating lymphocytes in primary liver carcinoma. Overall study context: Each of the growths was stage T1-T3 N0M0, extending roughly 4.2 to 11 cm across. General observations from the study: Merely about 7.5-25% of top clones occurred in all five tumor regions. Against blood, tumors held a significantly higher top-250-clone fraction (p = 0.039).

From roughly 20-30 mg of unsorted bulk tissue, DNA and RNA were co-extracted together. This CDR3 comprises 15 residues. Germline CDR1 reads SQVTM; CDR2 reads ANQGSEA. With 1 base removed from V and 7 bases from J, the gap between germline ends came to 16 bases. Starting material of approximately 500 ng total RNA yielded TCR beta cDNA via a constant-region primer. TCR beta libraries came from three nested multiplex PCR rounds using slightly modified ARM-PCR. PCR rounds one and two used TRBV1-TRBV30 forward primers with a C-beta reverse primer for around 9 cycles each. TCRdb re-called the multiplex PCR reads with MiXCR, one entry per CDR3 protein. The repertoire holds approximately 40,000 distinct CDR3 sequences, around 70% seen once, with under 20% in the top ten.

The V gene is TRBV29-1, the J gene TRBJ1-4; D remains ambiguous. This receptor was obtained from a man aged 35 to 55 with primary liver carcinoma and hepatitis B virus infection. Material for sequencing was liver tumor tissue from sampling region 2. Subset denoted: tumor region T2, inferior pole. CDR3 coding DNA: TGCAGCGTTGAAGCCTGGACCCTGAGGAGTGAAAAACTGTTTTTT. Amino acids: CSVEAWTLRSEKLFF.